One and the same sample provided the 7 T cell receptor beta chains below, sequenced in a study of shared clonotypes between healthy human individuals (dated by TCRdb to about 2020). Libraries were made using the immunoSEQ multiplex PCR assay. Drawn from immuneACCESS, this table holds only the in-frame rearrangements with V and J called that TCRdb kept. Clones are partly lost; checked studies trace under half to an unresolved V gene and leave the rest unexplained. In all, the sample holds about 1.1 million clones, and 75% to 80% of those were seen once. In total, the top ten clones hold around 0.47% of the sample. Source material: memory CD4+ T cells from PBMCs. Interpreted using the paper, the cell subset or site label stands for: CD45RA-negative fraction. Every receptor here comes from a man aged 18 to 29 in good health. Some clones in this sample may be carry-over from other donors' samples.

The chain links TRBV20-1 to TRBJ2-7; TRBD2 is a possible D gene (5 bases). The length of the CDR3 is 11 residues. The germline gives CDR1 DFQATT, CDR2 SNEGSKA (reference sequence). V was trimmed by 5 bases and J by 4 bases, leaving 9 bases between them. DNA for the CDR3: TGCAGTGCTGAGGGTCAGTACGAGCAGTACTTC. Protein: CSAEGQYEQYF.

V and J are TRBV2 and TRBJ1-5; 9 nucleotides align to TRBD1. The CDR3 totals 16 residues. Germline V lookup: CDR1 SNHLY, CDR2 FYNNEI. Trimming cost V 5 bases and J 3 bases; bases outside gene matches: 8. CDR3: CASSSQGASANQPQHF. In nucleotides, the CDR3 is TGTGCCAGCAGTTCACAGGGGGCTTCGGCCAATCAGCCCCAGCATTTT.

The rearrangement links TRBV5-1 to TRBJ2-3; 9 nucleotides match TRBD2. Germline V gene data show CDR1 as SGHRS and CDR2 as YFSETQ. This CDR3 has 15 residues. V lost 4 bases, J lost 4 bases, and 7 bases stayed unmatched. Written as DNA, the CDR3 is TGCGCCAGCAGCCCTAGCGGGACGGTGGCAGATACGCAGTATTTT. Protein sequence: CASSPSGTVADTQYF.

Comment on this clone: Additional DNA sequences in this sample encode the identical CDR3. This CDR3 reads CASSFSGSGANVLTF. CDR3 DNA sequence: TGTGCCAGCAGTTTTAGTGGGTCTGGGGCCAACGTCCTGACTTTC. This sequence joins TRBV28 and TRBJ2-6; D gene unclear. Trimming removed 3 bases at V and 1 base at J, with 7 bases between. Germline CDR1 is MDHEN and CDR2 is SYDVKM. The CDR3 has 15 amino acids.

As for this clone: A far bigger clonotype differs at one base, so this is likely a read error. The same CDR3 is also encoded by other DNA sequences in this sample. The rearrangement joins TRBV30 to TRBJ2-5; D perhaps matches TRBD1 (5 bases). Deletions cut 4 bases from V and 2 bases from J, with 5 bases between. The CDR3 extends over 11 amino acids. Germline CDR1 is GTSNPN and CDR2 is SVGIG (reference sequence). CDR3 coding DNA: TGTGCCTGGACAGGGCAAGAGACCCAGTACTTC. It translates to CAWTGQETQYF.

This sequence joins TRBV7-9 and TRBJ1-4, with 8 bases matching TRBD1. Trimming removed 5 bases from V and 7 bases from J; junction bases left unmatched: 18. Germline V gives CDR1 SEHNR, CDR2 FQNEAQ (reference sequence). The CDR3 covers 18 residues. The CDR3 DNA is TGTGCCAGCAGCCCGCGCCAGTGGGGGAATGGACAGGGTGAAAAACTGTTTTTT. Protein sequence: CASSPRQWGNGQGEKLFF.

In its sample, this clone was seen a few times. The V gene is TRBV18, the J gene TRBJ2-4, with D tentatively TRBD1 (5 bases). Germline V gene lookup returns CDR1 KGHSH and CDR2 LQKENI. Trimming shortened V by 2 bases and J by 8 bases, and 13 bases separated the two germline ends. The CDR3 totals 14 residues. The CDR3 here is CASSPIQGKHIQYF. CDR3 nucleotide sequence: TGTGCCAGCTCACCAATCCAGGGTAAACACATTCAGTACTTC.